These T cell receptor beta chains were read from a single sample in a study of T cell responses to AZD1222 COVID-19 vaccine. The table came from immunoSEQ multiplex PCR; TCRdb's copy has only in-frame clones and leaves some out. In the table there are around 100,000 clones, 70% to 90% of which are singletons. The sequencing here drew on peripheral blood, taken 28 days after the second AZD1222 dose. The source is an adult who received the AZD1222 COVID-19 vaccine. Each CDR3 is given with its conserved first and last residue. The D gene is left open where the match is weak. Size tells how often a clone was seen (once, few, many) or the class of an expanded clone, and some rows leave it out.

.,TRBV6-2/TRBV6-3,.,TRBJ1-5,TGTGCCAGCAGTGGGGGACCTCAGCCCCAGCATTTT,CASSGGPQPQHF
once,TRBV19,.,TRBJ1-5,TGTGCTTCAACCAAGGGGACTTATAGCAATCAGCCCCAGCATTTT,CASTKGTYSNQPQHF
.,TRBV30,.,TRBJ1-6,TGTGCCTGGAGGGGGCGCATGGATTCACCCCTCCACTTT,CAWRGRMDSPLHF
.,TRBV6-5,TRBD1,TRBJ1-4,TGTGCCAGCAGAAAGACAGGGGTGTTAAAACTGTTTTTT,CASRKTGVLKLFF
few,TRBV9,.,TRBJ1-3,TGTGCCAGCAAACGGGGAAACACCATATATTTT,CASKRGNTIYF
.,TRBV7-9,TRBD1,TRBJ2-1,TGTGCCAGCAGCTCAACGACAGGGGGAGGATATGAGCAGTTCTTC,CASSSTTGGGYEQFF
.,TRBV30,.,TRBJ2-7,TGTGCCTGGAGTCCCAGTAGCGAGCAGTACTTC,CAWSPSSEQYF
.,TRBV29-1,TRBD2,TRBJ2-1,TGCAGCGTGGAGGGTGGCCTAGCGGCTAATGAGCAGTTCTTC,CSVEGGLAANEQFF
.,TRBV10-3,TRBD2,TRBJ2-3,TGTGCCATCAGTGAAATCTTTCCTAGCGGGACGAGCACAGATACGCAGTATTTT,CAISEIFPSGTSTDTQYF
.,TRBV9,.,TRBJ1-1,TGTGCCAGCAGCTACCGCCTGGGGACTGAAGCTTTCTTT,CASSYRLGTEAFF
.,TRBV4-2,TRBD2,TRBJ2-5,TGTGCCAGCAGCCAGGGGGGGACGGACCAAGAGACCCAGTACTTC,CASSQGGTDQETQYF
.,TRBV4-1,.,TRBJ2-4,TGCGCCAGCAGCCAAGCTCTGACAGGTTCCAAAAACATTCAGTACTTC,CASSQALTGSKNIQYF
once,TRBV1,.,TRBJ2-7,TGCACCAGCAGCCAAGATGGATGTGGACTAGCGGGAGTTGAGCAGTACTTC,CTSSQDGCGLAGVEQYF
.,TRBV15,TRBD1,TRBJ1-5,TGTGCCACCAGCAGGCATTCCGGGACAGGGGCTATTCAGCCCCAGCATTTT,CATSRHSGTGAIQPQHF
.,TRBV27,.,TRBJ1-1,TGTGCCAGCAGTTTAAACAAGAACACTGAAGCTTTCTTT,CASSLNKNTEAFF
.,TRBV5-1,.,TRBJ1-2,TGCGCCAGCAGCTTGGCCAACCGGGGGGCGGATGGCTACACCTTC,CASSLANRGADGYTF
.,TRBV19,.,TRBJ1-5,TGTGCCAGTAGTCTAGGGACAAGTAATCAGCCCCAGCATTTT,CASSLGTSNQPQHF
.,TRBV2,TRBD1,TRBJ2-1,TGTGCCAGCAGTGAGGCGACAGGGGCGGCCTACAATGAGCAGTTCTTC,CASSEATGAAYNEQFF
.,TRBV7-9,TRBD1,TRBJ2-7,TGTGCCAGCAGCCTTACAGGGGGGGAGCAGTACTTC,CASSLTGGEQYF
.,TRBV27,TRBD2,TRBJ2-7,TGTGCCAGCAGTTTAGGAGGGAGGGCCTACGAGCAGTACTTC,CASSLGGRAYEQYF
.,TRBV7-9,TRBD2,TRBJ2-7,TGTGCCAGCAGCTTAGGCACTAGCGGACCAACCTACGAGCAGTACTTC,CASSLGTSGPTYEQYF
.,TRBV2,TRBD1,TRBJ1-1,TGTGCCAGCAGTGCTGGACAGGTTCTCACTGAAGCTTTCTTT,CASSAGQVLTEAFF
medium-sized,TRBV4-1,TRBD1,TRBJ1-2,TGCGCCAGCAGCCAAGTCAGGGGGGACTATGGCTACACCTTC,CASSQVRGDYGYTF
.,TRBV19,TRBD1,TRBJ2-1,TGTGCCAGCAGGGGACAGGTCTACAATGAGCAGTTCTTC,CASRGQVYNEQFF
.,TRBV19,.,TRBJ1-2,TGTGCCAGTAGTATACGGGGGCCGCAAGATGGCTACACCTTC,CASSIRGPQDGYTF
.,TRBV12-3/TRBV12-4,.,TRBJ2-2,TGTGCCAGCAGTTTCTACACCGGGGAGCTGTTTTTT,CASSFYTGELFF
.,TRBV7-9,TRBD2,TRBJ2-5,TGTGCCAGCAGCACCGGACTAGCGGGAGCTGAGACCCAGTACTTC,CASSTGLAGAETQYF
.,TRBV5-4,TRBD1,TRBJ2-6,TGTGCCAGCACCCGCAGACAGGGCTCCTCTGGGGCCAACGTCCTGACTTTC,CASTRRQGSSGANVLTF
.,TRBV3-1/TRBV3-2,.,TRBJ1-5,TGTGCCAGCAGCCAAGAGACGGGTGCGACGTACGTTAGCAATCAGCCCCAGCATTTT,CASSQETGATYVSNQPQHF
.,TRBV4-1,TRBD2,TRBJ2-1,TGCGCCAGCAGCCACTTGACTAGCGGAGTTGGTAGGGATGAGCAGTTCTTC,CASSHLTSGVGRDEQFF
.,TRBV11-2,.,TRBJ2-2,TGTGCCAGCAGCTTAAACATAGCTAACACCGGGGAGCTGTTTTTT,CASSLNIANTGELFF
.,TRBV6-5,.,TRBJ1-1,TGTGCCAGCAGTGACTCAACGTCGAACACTGAAGCTTTCTTT,CASSDSTSNTEAFF
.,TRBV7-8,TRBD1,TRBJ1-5,TGTGCCAGCAGCTTGGACAGGGTCAGCAATCAGCCCCAGCATTTT,CASSLDRVSNQPQHF
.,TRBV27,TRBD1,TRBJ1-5,TGTGCCAGCAGTCCTGCCCATGGGACAGGGCCACGCCAGCCCCAGCATTTT,CASSPAHGTGPRQPQHF
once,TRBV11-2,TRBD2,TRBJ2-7,TGTGCCAGCAGCCAGAGGGGACTAGCGGGACGATTAACCTACGAGCAGTACTTC,CASSQRGLAGRLTYEQYF
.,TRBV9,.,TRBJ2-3,TGTGCCAGCAGCGTTGACTCATCCACAGATACGCAGTATTTT,CASSVDSSTDTQYF
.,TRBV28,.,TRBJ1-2,TGTGCCAGCAGTTCAGGGAGCGGGGGCTATGGCTACACCTTC,CASSSGSGGYGYTF
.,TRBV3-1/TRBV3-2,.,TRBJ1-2,TGTGCCAGCAGCCAAGTCTCTAACTATGGCTACACCTTC,CASSQVSNYGYTF
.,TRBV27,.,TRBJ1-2,TGTGCCAGCAGCAAATTGACAGGAAACTATGGCTACACCTTC,CASSKLTGNYGYTF
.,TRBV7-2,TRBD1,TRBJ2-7,TGTGCCAGCAGCTCGGACAGGGGTACTTACGAGCAGTACTTC,CASSSDRGTYEQYF
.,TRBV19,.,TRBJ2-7,TGTGCCAGTAGTATCGGTATCACCTACGAGCAGTACTTC,CASSIGITYEQYF
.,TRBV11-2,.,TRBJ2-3,TGTGCCAGCAGCTCGGACGTAAGCACAGATACGCAGTATTTT,CASSSDVSTDTQYF
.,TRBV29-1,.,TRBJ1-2,TGCAGCGTTGAGCCTCAGGGAGCCTCTAACTATGGCTACACCTTC,CSVEPQGASNYGYTF
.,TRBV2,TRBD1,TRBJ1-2,TGTGCCAGCAAAGGACAGGACGGGGGTAACTATGGCTACACCTTC,CASKGQDGGNYGYTF
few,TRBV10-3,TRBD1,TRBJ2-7,TGTGCAATTGTCGGGGACAGGTCCTACGAGCAGTACTTC,CAIVGDRSYEQYF